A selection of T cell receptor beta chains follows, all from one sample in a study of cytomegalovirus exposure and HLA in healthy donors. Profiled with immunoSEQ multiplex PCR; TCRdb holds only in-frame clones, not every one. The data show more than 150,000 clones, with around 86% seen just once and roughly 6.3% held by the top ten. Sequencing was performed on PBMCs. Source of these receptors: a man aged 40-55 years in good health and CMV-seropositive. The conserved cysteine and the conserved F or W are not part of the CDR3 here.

cdr3_aa: ASSPRGPSGGLRD
j_call: TRBJ2-7
v_call: TRBV7-2

cdr3_aa: ASSASGGARVNEQF
j_call: TRBJ2-1
v_call: TRBV5-4

cdr3_aa: ASSQGGTDIDQPQH
j_call: TRBJ1-5
v_call: TRBV4-1

cdr3_aa: SVVLASQETQY
j_call: TRBJ2-5
v_call: TRBV29-1

cdr3_aa: ASSVAAGQETQY
j_call: TRBJ2-5
v_call: TRBV9

cdr3_aa: ASSLGLAGYEQY
j_call: TRBJ2-7
v_call: TRBV7-6

cdr3_aa: ASSAGPAETQY
j_call: TRBJ2-5
v_call: TRBV9

cdr3_aa: ASSIAREGNQPQH
j_call: TRBJ1-5
v_call: TRBV19

cdr3_aa: ASASTWNTEAF
j_call: TRBJ1-1
v_call: TRBV12-5

cdr3_aa: ASSMMVGQPPYNEQF
j_call: TRBJ2-1
v_call: TRBV19

cdr3_aa: ATSRDLYTEAF
j_call: TRBJ1-1
v_call: TRBV15

cdr3_aa: ASSVGSRGETQY
j_call: TRBJ2-5
v_call: TRBV2

cdr3_aa: ASSLIPTSVPYEQY
j_call: TRBJ2-7
v_call: TRBV5-1

cdr3_aa: ASSSLWGGQETQY
j_call: TRBJ2-5
v_call: TRBV5-6

cdr3_aa: ASNSGTGSPYPTIEQF
j_call: TRBJ2-1
v_call: TRBV2

cdr3_aa: ASSDGLRDTQY
j_call: TRBJ2-3
v_call: TRBV9

cdr3_aa: AISEELAATLTGELF
j_call: TRBJ2-2
v_call: TRBV10-3

cdr3_aa: ASSWDNYEQY
j_call: TRBJ2-7
v_call: TRBV18

cdr3_aa: ASMSGDSYEQY
j_call: TRBJ2-7
v_call: TRBV6-6

cdr3_aa: ASSEARGGTDTQY
j_call: TRBJ2-3
v_call: TRBV2

cdr3_aa: ASSLAGTSTDTQY
j_call: TRBJ2-3
v_call: TRBV5-4

cdr3_aa: ASSGHLSGANVLT
j_call: TRBJ2-6
v_call: TRBV11-2

cdr3_aa: ASSLAARSSYNEQF
j_call: TRBJ2-1
v_call: TRBV7-2

cdr3_aa: ASSPAGANYGYT
j_call: TRBJ1-2
v_call: TRBV27

cdr3_aa: ASGIQGANYEQY
j_call: TRBJ2-7
v_call: TRBV27

cdr3_aa: ASSYSSGAGTDTQY
j_call: TRBJ2-3
v_call: TRBV6-5

cdr3_aa: ASSLRDTYYEQY
j_call: TRBJ2-7
v_call: TRBV7-2

cdr3_aa: ASSPRQTNEQF
j_call: TRBJ2-1
v_call: TRBV11-2

cdr3_aa: ASKRQGGGWSTEAF
j_call: TRBJ1-1
v_call: TRBV5-6

cdr3_aa: ASSYPPGQQPQH
j_call: TRBJ1-5
v_call: TRBV6-6

cdr3_aa: ASSLRPGTGSYEQY
j_call: TRBJ2-7
v_call: TRBV7-9

cdr3_aa: ASSLGTSGSYEQY
j_call: TRBJ2-7
v_call: TRBV5-1

cdr3_aa: ASSRAPTDTQY
j_call: TRBJ2-3
v_call: TRBV5-4

cdr3_aa: ASSSTSGGDEQF
j_call: TRBJ2-1
v_call: TRBV28

cdr3_aa: ASSSGTGSPLH
j_call: TRBJ1-6
v_call: TRBV7-3

cdr3_aa: ASSFLAGGQDEQF
j_call: TRBJ2-1
v_call: TRBV7-8

cdr3_aa: ASSEAPGTKSPLH
j_call: TRBJ1-6
v_call: TRBV6-1

cdr3_aa: ASSFPGLAGGYRTQY
j_call: TRBJ2-5
v_call: TRBV5-6

cdr3_aa: ASSQEDRNGNTIY
j_call: TRBJ1-3
v_call: TRBV4-1

cdr3_aa: ASINRGLKGAF
j_call: TRBJ1-1
v_call: TRBV19

cdr3_aa: ASSYDRAGYT
j_call: TRBJ1-2
v_call: TRBV5-6

cdr3_aa: ATGQSNQPQH
j_call: TRBJ1-5
v_call: TRBV19

cdr3_aa: ASNRGRSTDTQY
j_call: TRBJ2-3
v_call: TRBV7-2

cdr3_aa: ASSQDRRVTNYGYT
j_call: TRBJ1-2
v_call: TRBV4-3

cdr3_aa: ASSPPAGSRTQY
j_call: TRBJ2-5
v_call: TRBV28

cdr3_aa: ASRPGLDTDTQY
j_call: TRBJ2-3
v_call: TRBV6-5